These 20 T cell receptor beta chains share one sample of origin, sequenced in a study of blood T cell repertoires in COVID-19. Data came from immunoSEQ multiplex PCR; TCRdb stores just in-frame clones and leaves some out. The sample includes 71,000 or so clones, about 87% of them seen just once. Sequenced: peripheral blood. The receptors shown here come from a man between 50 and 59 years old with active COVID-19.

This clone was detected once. The CDR3 loop is CASSPLRGQGNTEAFF. The CDR3 DNA reads as TGTGCCAGCAGTCCCCTTCGGGGACAGGGGAACACTGAAGCTTTCTTT. V usage is TRBV6-2 or TRBV6-3 and J usage is TRBJ1-1; 9 positions agree with TRBD1. The V gene's germline CDR1 is MNHEY and CDR2 SVGEGT. J gave up 1 base and V 5 bases, and 8 bases lay outside the gene matches. This CDR3 is built from 16 residues.

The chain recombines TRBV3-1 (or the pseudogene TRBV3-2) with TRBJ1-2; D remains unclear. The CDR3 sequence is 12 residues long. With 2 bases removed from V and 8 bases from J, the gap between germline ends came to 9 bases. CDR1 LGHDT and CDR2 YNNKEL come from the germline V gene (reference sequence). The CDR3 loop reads CASSQYEAGYTF. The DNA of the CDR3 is TGTGCCAGCAGCCAATATGAGGCCGGCTACACCTTC.

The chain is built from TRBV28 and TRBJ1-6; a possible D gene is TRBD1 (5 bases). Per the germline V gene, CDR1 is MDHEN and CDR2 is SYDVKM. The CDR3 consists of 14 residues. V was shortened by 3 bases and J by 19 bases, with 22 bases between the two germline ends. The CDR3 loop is CASSLRGKRGPGHF. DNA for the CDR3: TGTGCCAGCAGTTTGCGGGGGAAGCGGGGCCCCGGTCACTTT.

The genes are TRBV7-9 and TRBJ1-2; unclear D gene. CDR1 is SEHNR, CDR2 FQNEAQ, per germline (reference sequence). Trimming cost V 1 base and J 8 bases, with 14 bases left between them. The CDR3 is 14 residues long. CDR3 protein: CASSLEVGRGGYTF. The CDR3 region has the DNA TGTGCCAGCAGCTTAGAGGTGGGGAGAGGGGGCTACACCTTC.

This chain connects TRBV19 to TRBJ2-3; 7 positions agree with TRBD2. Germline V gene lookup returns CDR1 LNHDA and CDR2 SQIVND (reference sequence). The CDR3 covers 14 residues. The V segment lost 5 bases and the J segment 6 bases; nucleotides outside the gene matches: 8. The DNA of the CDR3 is TGTGCCAGTAGTGGAACGGGAGGTGGTGATACGCAGTATTTT. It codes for CASSGTGGGDTQYF.

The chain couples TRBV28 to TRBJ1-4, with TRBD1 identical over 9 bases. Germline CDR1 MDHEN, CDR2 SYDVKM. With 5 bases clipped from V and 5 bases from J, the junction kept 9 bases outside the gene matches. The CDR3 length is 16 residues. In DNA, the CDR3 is TGTGCCAGCAGTCCTCTCCGACAGGGGGGAAATGAAAAACTGTTTTTT. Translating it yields CASSPLRQGGNEKLFF.

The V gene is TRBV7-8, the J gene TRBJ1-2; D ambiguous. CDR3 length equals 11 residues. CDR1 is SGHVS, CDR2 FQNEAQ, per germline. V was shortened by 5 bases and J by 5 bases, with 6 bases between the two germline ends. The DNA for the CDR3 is TGTGCCAGCAGCCCTGCGTATGGCTACACCTTC. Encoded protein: CASSPAYGYTF.

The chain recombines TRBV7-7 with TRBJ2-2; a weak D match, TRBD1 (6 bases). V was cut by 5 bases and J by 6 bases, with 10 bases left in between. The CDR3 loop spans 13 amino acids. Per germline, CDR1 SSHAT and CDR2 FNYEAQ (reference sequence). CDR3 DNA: TGTGCCAGCAGCCTCGACAGGTCCGGGGAGCTGTTTTTT. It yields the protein CASSLDRSGELFF.

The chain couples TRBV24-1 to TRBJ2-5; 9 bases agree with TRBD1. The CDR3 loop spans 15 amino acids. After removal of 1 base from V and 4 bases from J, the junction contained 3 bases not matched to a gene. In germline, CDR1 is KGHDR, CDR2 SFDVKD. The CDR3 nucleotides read TGTGCCACCAGTGATTTACAGGGGGCTGGAGAGACCCAGTACTTC. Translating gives CATSDLQGAGETQYF.

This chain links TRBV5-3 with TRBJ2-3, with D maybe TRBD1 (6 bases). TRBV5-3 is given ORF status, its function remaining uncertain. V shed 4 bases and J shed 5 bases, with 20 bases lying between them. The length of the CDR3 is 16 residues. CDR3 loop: CARSPTTGKEIDTQYF. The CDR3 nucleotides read TGTGCCAGAAGCCCTACTACAGGGAAAGAGATAGATACGCAGTATTTT.

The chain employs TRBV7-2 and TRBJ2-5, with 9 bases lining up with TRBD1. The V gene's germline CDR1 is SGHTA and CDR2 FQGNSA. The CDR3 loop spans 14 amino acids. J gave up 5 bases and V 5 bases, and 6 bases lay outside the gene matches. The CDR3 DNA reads TGTGCCAGCAGCATAGGACAGGGGTATGAGACCCAGTACTTC. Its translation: CASSIGQGYETQYF.

The CDR3 coding sequence is TGTGCCAGCAGCCAACTGGGCACAAGGAATAGCAATCAGCCCCAGCATTTT. Its protein is CASSQLGTRNSNQPQHF. The chain is built from TRBV4-2 and TRBJ1-5; D call uncertain. From germline, CDR1 is LGHNA and CDR2 YNFKEQ. V lost 2 bases, J lost 0 bases, and 14 bases lay in between. The CDR3 totals 17 residues.

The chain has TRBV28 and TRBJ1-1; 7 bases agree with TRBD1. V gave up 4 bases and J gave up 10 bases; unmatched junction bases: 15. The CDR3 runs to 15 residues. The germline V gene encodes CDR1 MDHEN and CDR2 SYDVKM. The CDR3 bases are TGTGCCAGCAGTTCCGACAGGGCCCGGAAGAAGGGAGCTTTCTTT. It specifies CASSSDRARKKGAFF. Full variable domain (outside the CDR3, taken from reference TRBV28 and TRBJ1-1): DVKVTQSSRYLVKRTGEKVFLECVQDMDHENMFWYRQDPGLGLRLIYFSYDVKMKEKGDIPEGYSVSREKKERFSLILESASTNQTSMYLCASSSDRARKKGAFFGQGTRLTVV.

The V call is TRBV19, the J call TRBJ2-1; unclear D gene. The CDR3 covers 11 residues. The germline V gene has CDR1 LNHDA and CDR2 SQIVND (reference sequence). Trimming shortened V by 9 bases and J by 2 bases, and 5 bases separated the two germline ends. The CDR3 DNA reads TGTGCCAGCCACACCTACAATGAGCAGTTCTTC. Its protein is CASHTYNEQFF.

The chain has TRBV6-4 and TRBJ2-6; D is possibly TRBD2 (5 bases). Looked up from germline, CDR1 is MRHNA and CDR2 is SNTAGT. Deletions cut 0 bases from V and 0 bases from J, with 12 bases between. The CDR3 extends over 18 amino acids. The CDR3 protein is CASSDSGFTSSGANVLTF. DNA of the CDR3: TGTGCCAGCAGTGACTCGGGGTTTACTAGCTCTGGGGCCAACGTCCTGACTTTC.

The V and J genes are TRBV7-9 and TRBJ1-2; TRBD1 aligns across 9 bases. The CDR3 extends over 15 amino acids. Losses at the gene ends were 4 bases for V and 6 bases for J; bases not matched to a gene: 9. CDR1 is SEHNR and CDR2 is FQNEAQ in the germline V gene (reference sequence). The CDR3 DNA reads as TGTGCCAGCAGCTCCCGGGACAGGGTTTGGGATGGCTACACCTTC. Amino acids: CASSSRDRVWDGYTF.

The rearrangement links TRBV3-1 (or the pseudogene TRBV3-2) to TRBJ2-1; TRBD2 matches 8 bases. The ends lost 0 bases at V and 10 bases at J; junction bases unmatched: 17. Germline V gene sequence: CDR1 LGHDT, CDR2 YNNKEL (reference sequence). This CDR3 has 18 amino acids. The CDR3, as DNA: TGTGCCAGCAGCCAAGACCAAACTAGCGGTCCATTAAGAAGGGAGCAGTTCTTC. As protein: CASSQDQTSGPLRREQFF.

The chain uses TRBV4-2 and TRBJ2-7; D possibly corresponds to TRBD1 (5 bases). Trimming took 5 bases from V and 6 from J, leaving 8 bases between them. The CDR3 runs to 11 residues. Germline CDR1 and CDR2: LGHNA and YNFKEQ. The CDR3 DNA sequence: TGTGCCAGCAGCGGGGCAAGCGAGCAGTACTTC. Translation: CASSGASEQYF.

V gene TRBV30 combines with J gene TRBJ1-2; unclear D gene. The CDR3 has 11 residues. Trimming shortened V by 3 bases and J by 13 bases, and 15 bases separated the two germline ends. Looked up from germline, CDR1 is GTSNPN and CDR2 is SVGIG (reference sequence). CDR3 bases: TGTGCCTGGAGCCTCGGGAGTTCCCTCACCTTC. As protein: CAWSLGSSLTF.

CDR3 DNA sequence: TGTGCCAGCAGTTCGGGACAGGGAATCTCCTACGAGCAGTACTTC. It yields the protein CASSSGQGISYEQYF. The chain has TRBV6-2 or TRBV6-3 and TRBJ2-7; 9 positions match TRBD1. Trimming removed 4 bases from V and 0 bases from J; junction bases left unmatched: 4. Looked up from germline, CDR1 is MNHEY and CDR2 is SVGEGT. The CDR3 runs 15 residues.